This T cell receptor (beta chain) was identified in a study of shared clonotypes between healthy human individuals. Study as a whole: Each donor's CD4 naive and CD4 memory cells filled three plates apiece, CD8 naive two, and CD8 memory one.

Sequenced by immunoSEQ multiplex PCR; TCRdb stores in-frame clones only, minus some. The sample holds roughly 2.1 million clones, about 93% seen once. The naive CD8 subset, CD45RO-negative cells positively selected for CCR7, excluded terminally differentiated effector memory CD45RA+ cells. This CDR3 is 13 amino acids long. Germline V CDR1 and CDR2: LNHDA, SQIVND (reference sequence). V dropped 11 bases and J dropped 2 bases, with 16 bases sitting between them. The V and J genes are TRBV19 and TRBJ2-7; tentative D call: TRBD1 (5 bases). The sequencing sample was made of naive CD8+ T cells from PBMCs. The TCR was taken from a young man in good health. Some clones in this sample may be carry-over from other donors' samples. The CDR3 loop is CAASEDTTYEQYF. CDR3 DNA: TGTGCCGCGAGCGAGGACACCACCTACGAGCAGTACTTC.